These T cell receptor beta chains were read from a single sample in a study of long-term antiretroviral therapy in people with HIV. Some clones are missing from TCRdb's copy, which holds only in-frame ones; the method was immunoSEQ multiplex PCR. In the table there are about 15,000 clones, 85% to 90% of which are singletons. The sequencing here drew on unsorted PBMCs, taken 2.3 to 2.4 years before starting antiretroviral therapy. The receptors originated from a woman in her 30s with HIV. Both conserved end residues are part of each CDR3. The D gene is left open where the match is weak. Clone size is shown for a subset of rows, as once, few, many or a class of expanded clone.

size	D	V	J	DNA	CDR3
-	-	TRBV7-2	TRBJ2-1	TGTGCCAGCAGCTTAGCGGCCGGGGCCTCCTACAATGAGCAGTTCTTC	CASSLAAGASYNEQFF
-	-	TRBV11-3	TRBJ1-1	TGTGCCAGCCGGTGGGAGGGTACGAACACTGAAGCTTTCTTT	CASRWEGTNTEAFF
-	-	TRBV5-4	TRBJ1-2	TGTGCCAGCAGCTTGTCCGGGATCTATGGCTACACCTTC	CASSLSGIYGYTF
-	TRBD1	TRBV27	TRBJ1-6	TGTGCCAGCAGTACACAGGGGGCAACCTTTTCCTATAATTCACCCCTCCACTTT	CASSTQGATFSYNSPLHF
-	TRBD1	TRBV19	TRBJ1-5	TGTGCCAGTAGTCACAGGGGGAGCAATCAGCCCCAGCATTTT	CASSHRGSNQPQHF
-	TRBD2	TRBV18	TRBJ2-1	TGTGCCAGCTCACCAATAAGGGGCCGCGGGGGTGCCGATGAGCAGTTCTTC	CASSPIRGRGGADEQFF
-	TRBD1	TRBV27	TRBJ2-7	TGTGCCAGCAGTTTACGCTCAGGGGGTAGCTCCTACGAGCAGTACTTC	CASSLRSGGSSYEQYF
-	-	TRBV7-2	TRBJ1-1	TGTGCCAGCAGCCCTCGGACAGCCTACTCCTCGAACCCTGAAGCTTTCTTT	CASSPRTAYSSNPEAFF
-	TRBD1	TRBV6-5	TRBJ1-2	TGTGCCAGCAGTTATCGGGGACAGGGGGCGAGGGGCTACACCTTC	CASSYRGQGARGYTF
-	TRBD1	TRBV7-9	TRBJ1-2	TGTGCCAGCAGCCAACAGGGGGTTGGCTATGGCTACACCTTC	CASSQQGVGYGYTF
-	TRBD1	TRBV30	TRBJ1-3	TGTGCCTGGAGGGGACAGGGGACTGGAAACACCATATATTTT	CAWRGQGTGNTIYF
-	TRBD2	TRBV7-9	TRBJ2-3	TGTGCCAGCAGCTTTTTGCCTAGCGGGGTTGATACGCAGTATTTT	CASSFLPSGVDTQYF
-	-	TRBV4-1	TRBJ2-5	TGCGCCAGCAGCCAATTAATGGGGGAGACCCAGTACTTC	CASSQLMGETQYF
-	-	TRBV18	TRBJ2-5	TGTGCCAGCTCACCACCGTCGGTCCAAGAGACCCAGTACTTC	CASSPPSVQETQYF
-	TRBD2	TRBV4-1	TRBJ2-5	TGCGCCAGCAGCCAGATCGGACTAGCTAAAGAGACCCAGTACTTC	CASSQIGLAKETQYF
-	-	TRBV6-1	TRBJ2-1	TGTGCCAGCAGTGTTGGGACAAAGGAAAATGAGCAGTTCTTC	CASSVGTKENEQFF
-	-	TRBV6-1	TRBJ2-3	TGTGCCAGCAGTGAATCACCCATAAGCACAGATACGCAGTATTTT	CASSESPISTDTQYF
-	TRBD1	TRBV19	TRBJ2-7	TGTGCCAGTAGTATATCGGGACAGGGCAACGAGCAGTACTTC	CASSISGQGNEQYF
-	-	TRBV9	TRBJ1-1	TGTGCCAGCAGCGTAACCGACAGGGAAGCTTTCTTT	CASSVTDREAFF
-	-	TRBV14	TRBJ2-7	TGTGCCAGCAGCCAAGATGACAGGCTTGCATCCTACGAGCAGTACTTC	CASSQDDRLASYEQYF
-	-	TRBV19	TRBJ1-2	TGTGCCAGTAGTATAGCCGGACACGACGTCTATGGCTACACCTTC	CASSIAGHDVYGYTF
once	-	TRBV30	TRBJ1-1	TGTGCCTGGAGTGTACTGGGAGGGGGACACACTGAAGCTTTCTTT	CAWSVLGGGHTEAFF
-	-	TRBV2	TRBJ1-1	TGTGCCAGCAGTGAAGAAGGGGTAACTGAAGCTTTCTTT	CASSEEGVTEAFF
-	TRBD2	TRBV2	TRBJ2-3	TGTGCCAGCACCTTACTAGCGGGGGGCGCGGGGGACGCAGATACGCAGTATTTT	CASTLLAGGAGDADTQYF
-	-	TRBV5-6	TRBJ2-7	TGTGCCAGCAGCTTGGGATCCGTCGGGACCTACGAGCAGTACTTC	CASSLGSVGTYEQYF
-	-	TRBV2	TRBJ2-7	TGTGCCAGTGCTGGACAGAGCAGCTCCTACGAGCAGTACTTC	CASAGQSSSYEQYF
-	TRBD2	TRBV20-1	TRBJ2-1	TGCAGTGCTGAGCGGGGTAAGCAGTTCTTC	CSAERGKQFF
once	-	TRBV29-1	TRBJ2-7	TGCAGCGTTGAAGATCTTAGAGACGGGACACCGGACGAGCAGTACTTC	CSVEDLRDGTPDEQYF